This TCR beta chain is drawn from a study of blood T cell repertoires in COVID-19. Looking at the study overall: Some COVID-19 samples were acute and others convalescent; all came from the United States, Italy and Spain.

The germline CDR1 and CDR2 sequences are MGHRA and YSYEKL. This CDR3 comprises 17 residues. V gave up 2 bases and J gave up 4 bases; unmatched junction bases: 12. Clones were read by immunoSEQ multiplex PCR, and TCRdb kept only the in-frame ones, dropping some. The sample has about 93,000 clones, about 89% seen once. The sequence was obtained from a man aged 55 to 70 with COVID-19, enrolled during active disease. Sequenced sample: peripheral blood. V and J are TRBV4-1 and TRBJ2-3; TRBD2 aligns across 7 bases. For the CDR3, the DNA is TGCGCCAGCAGCCAAAAAGCGGGACCTACGGGGGCAGATACGCAGTATTTT. Its translation is CASSQKAGPTGADTQYF.